This T cell receptor (beta chain) was profiled in a study of blood T cell repertoires in COVID-19. The ends were cut back, 6 bases at V and 3 bases at J, with 15 bases in the middle. Germline-derived CDR1 and CDR2 are KGHDR and SFDVKD. The CDR3 sequence is 15 residues long. TCRdb keeps only in-frame clones here, not all; method: immunoSEQ multiplex PCR. Counted here are roughly 230,000 clones, around 82% occurring once; the ten biggest clones make up around 3.7%. The rearrangement joins TRBV24-1 to TRBJ2-3, with D maybe TRBD1 (6 bases). The specimen sequenced was PBMCs or T cells enriched from blood (not recorded which). The sequence came from a man over 45 who had recovered from COVID-19. The CDR3 sequence: CATSLKGVGTDTQYF. CDR3 sequence (DNA): TGTGCCACCAGTCTTAAGGGGGTAGGGACAGATACGCAGTATTTT.